What follows are 10 T cell receptor beta chains derived from one specimen sequenced in a study of blood T cells in healthy people across ages. Sample-barcoded 5' priming and a J-beta primer mix drove a second PCR of about 7 to 11 cycles. TCRdb independently ran MiXCR on the 5' RACE reads; one entry per CDR3 protein. The repertoire holds 1,800,000 or so distinct CDR3 sequences, with more than 35% as singletons. The source material was blood. The receptors stem from a human donor in good health.

The rearrangement uses TRBV7-9 and TRBJ2-7, with TRBD2 identical over 9 bases. The V gene end was trimmed by 2 bases and the J gene end by 0 bases; junction bases not matched to a gene: 5. The CDR3 consists of 16 residues. The germline V gene has CDR1 SEHNR and CDR2 FQNEAQ (reference sequence). The CDR3 spells CASSLRSGGPSYEQYF. CDR3 DNA: TGTGCCAGCAGCTTACGCAGCGGGGGGCCCTCCTACGAGCAGTACTTC.

The rearrangement uses TRBV29-1 and TRBJ2-5, with 7 bases fitting TRBD1. Germline V gives CDR1 SQVTM, CDR2 ANQGSEA. Trimming cost V 6 bases and J 5 bases; bases outside gene matches: 9. This CDR3 spans 13 amino acids. The CDR3 reads CSVVDRDRETQYF. In DNA form, the CDR3 reads TGCAGCGTCGTCGACAGGGACCGGGAGACCCAGTACTTC.

This clonotype was seen just once. J is TRBJ1-2 and V is TRBV7-9, with D uncertain. The CDR3 contains 15 residues. Germline-derived CDR1 and CDR2 are SEHNR and FQNEAQ (reference sequence). CDR3 DNA: TGTACCAACAGTTCCGGACTACGCTTCGACTATGGCTACACCTTC. Its protein is CTNSSGLRFDYGYTF.

This clonotype showed up many times. The V call is TRBV10-3, the J call TRBJ2-3; D gene ambiguous. The CDR3 totals 12 residues. Germline values: CDR1 ENHRY, CDR2 SYGVKD. V dropped 4 bases and J dropped 7 bases, with 9 bases sitting between them. CDR3 sequence: CAISANGNTQYF. Here the CDR3 DNA reads TGTGCCATCAGTGCCAACGGAAATACGCAGTATTTT.

A note on this clonotype: One junction end disagrees with the germline gene, perhaps due to a read error. V usage is TRBV7-2 and J usage is TRBJ2-3; the D is unclear. This CDR3 comprises 14 residues. Per germline, CDR1 SGHTA and CDR2 FQGNSA. Written as DNA, the CDR3 is TGTGCCAGCTGCTTATTGTCGGGCACAGATACGCAGTATTTT. As protein: CASCLLSGTDTQYF.

The table lists this clonotype with a few counts. The chain has TRBV4-2 and TRBJ2-3, with a possible D match to TRBD2 (5 bases). This CDR3 spans 16 amino acids. Germline V CDR1 and CDR2: LGHNA, YNFKEQ. The V end lost 4 bases, the J end lost 2 bases, and 16 bases lay between the germline ends. Written as DNA, the CDR3 is TGTGCCAGCAGCCCGGGGATCGGGGTTAACACAGATACGCAGTATTTT. Its translation: CASSPGIGVNTDTQYF.

In nucleotides, the CDR3 is TGCGCCAGCAGCCTCTGGACTAGCGGGGGGCGCACAGATACGCAGTATTTT. It is translated as CASSLWTSGGRTDTQYF. This chain joins TRBV5-1 and TRBJ2-3; 14 bases align to TRBD2. The V and J ends lost 4 bases and 1 base, in that order; junction bases with no gene match: 5. CDR1 SGHRS and CDR2 YFSETQ come from the germline V gene. The CDR3 spans 17 residues.

The chain joins TRBV28 to TRBJ1-1, with 9 bases identical to TRBD1. Germline trimming cut 5 bases from V and 1 base from J; bases unmatched to any gene: 8. Germline-derived CDR1 and CDR2 are MDHEN and SYDVKM. This CDR3 comprises 16 residues. The CDR3 region has the DNA TGTGCCAGCAGTCCCGGGACAGGGTATGGGAACACTGAAGCTTTCTTT. Amino acid sequence: CASSPGTGYGNTEAFF. Full variable domain (rest looked up from reference TRBV28 and TRBJ1-1): DVKVTQSSRYLVKRTGEKVFLECVQDMDHENMFWYRQDPGLGLRLIYFSYDVKMKEKGDIPEGYSVSREKKERFSLILESASTNQTSMYLCASSPGTGYGNTEAFFGQGTRLTVV.

The rearrangement links TRBV5-6 to TRBJ2-1, with D perhaps TRBD2 (5 bases). CDR1 SGHDT and CDR2 YYEEEE come from the germline V gene. The CDR3 is 16 residues long. Trimming took off 0 bases at V and 2 bases at J, with 12 bases between the two ends. CDR3 sequence reads: CASSLGGKTTYNEQFF. The CDR3, as DNA: TGTGCCAGCAGCTTGGGAGGGAAAACCACCTACAATGAGCAGTTCTTC. Full variable domain (remainder filled in from reference TRBV5-6 and TRBJ2-1): DAGVTQSPTHLIKTRGQQVTLRCSPKSGHDTVSWYQQALGQGPQFIFQYYEEEERQRGNFPDRFSGHQFPNYSSELNVNALLLGDSALYLCASSLGGKTTYNEQFFGPGTRLTVL.

The chain couples TRBV18 to TRBJ2-3; D is possibly TRBD1 (6 bases). The ends were cut back, 3 bases at V and 5 bases at J, with 12 bases in the middle. This CDR3 has 14 residues. The germline gives CDR1 KGHSH, CDR2 LQKENI. The CDR3 region has the DNA TGTGCCAGCTCACCGCAGGGGCTGGGAGATACGCAGTATTTT. Encoded protein: CASSPQGLGDTQYF.